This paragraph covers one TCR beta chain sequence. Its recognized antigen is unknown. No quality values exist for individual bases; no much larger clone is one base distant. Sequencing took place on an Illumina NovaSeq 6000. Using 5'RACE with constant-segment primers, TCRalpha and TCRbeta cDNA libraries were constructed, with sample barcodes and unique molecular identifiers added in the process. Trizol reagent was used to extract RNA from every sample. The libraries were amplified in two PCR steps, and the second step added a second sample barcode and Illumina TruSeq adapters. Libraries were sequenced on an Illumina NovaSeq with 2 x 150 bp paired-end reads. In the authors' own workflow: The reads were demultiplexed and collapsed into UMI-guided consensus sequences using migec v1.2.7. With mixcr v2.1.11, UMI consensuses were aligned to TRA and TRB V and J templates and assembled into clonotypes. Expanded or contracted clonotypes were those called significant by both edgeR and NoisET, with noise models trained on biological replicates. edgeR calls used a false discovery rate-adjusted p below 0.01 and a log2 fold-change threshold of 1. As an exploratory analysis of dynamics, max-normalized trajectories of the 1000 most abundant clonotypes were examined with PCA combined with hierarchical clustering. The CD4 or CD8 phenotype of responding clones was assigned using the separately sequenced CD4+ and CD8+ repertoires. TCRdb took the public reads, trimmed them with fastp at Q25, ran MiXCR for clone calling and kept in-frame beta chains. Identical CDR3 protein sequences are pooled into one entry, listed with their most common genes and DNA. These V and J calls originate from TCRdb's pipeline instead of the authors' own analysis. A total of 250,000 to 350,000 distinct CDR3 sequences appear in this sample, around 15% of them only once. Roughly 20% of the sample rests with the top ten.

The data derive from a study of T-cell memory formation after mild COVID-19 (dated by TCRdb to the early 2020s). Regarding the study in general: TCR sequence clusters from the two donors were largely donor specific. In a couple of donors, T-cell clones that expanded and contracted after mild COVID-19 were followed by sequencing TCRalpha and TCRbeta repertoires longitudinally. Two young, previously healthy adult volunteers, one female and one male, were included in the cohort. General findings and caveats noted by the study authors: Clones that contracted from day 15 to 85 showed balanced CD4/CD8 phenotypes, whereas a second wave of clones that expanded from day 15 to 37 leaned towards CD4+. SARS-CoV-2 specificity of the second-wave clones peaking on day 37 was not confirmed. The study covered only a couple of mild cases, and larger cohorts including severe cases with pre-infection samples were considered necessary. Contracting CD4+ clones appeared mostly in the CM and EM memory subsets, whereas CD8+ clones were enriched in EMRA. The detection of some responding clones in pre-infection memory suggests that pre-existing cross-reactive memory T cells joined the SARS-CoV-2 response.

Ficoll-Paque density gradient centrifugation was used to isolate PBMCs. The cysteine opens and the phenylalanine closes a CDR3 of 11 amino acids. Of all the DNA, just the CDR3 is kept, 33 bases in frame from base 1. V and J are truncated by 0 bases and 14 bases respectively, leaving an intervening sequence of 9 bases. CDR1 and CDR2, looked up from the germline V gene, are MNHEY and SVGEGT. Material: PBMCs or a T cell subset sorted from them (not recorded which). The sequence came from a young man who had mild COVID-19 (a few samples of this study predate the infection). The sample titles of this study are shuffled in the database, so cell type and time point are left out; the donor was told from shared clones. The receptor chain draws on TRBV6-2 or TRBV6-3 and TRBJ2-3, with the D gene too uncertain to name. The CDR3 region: CASSYSGQWYF. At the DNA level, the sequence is TGTGCCAGCAGTTACTCGGGCCAGTGGTATTTT.